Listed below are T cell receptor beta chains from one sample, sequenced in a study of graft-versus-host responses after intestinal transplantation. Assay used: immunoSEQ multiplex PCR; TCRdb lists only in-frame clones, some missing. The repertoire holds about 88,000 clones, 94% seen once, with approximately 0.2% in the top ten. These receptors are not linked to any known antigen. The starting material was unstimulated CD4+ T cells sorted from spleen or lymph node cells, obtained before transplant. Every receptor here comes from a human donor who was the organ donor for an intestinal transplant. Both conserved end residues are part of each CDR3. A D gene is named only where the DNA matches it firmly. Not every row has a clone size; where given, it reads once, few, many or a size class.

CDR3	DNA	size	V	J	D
CASSYHPLSETQYF	TGTGCCAGCAGTTACCACCCGCTATCGGAGACCCAGTACTTC	NA	TRBV6-5	TRBJ2-5	NA
CASSPTAYPYGYTF	TGTGCCAGCAGCCCAACGGCTTATCCATATGGCTACACCTTC	NA	TRBV5-6	TRBJ1-2	NA
CASSETGWLSNQPQHF	TGCGCCAGCAGTGAGACAGGGTGGCTTAGCAATCAGCCCCAGCATTTT	NA	TRBV10-2	TRBJ1-5	NA
CASSTRAEAFF	TGTGCCAGCTCCACCCGGGCGGAAGCTTTCTTT	NA	TRBV18	TRBJ1-1	NA
CASTGLAGDQEQYF	TGTGCCAGCACCGGACTAGCGGGGGACCAGGAGCAGTACTTC	once	TRBV6-5	TRBJ2-7	TRBD2
CASRDRGNTIYF	TGTGCCAGCAGGGACAGGGGAAACACCATATATTTT	NA	TRBV7-9	TRBJ1-3	TRBD1
CASSYGGGGRHEGYTF	TGTGCCAGCAGTTACGGTGGGGGGGGACGGCATGAAGGCTACACCTTC	few	TRBV6-5	TRBJ1-2	NA
CASMSGYGYTF	TGTGCCAGCATGTCCGGCTATGGCTACACCTTC	NA	TRBV19	TRBJ1-2	NA
CARERERGGENEQFF	TGCGCCAGAGAAAGGGAGCGGGGGGGGGAGAATGAGCAGTTCTTC	once	TRBV4-1	TRBJ2-1	TRBD2
CASTVGITDTQYF	TGTGCCAGCACCGTGGGGATCACAGATACGCAGTATTTT	NA	TRBV2	TRBJ2-3	NA
CASSPPGGGGGTNYGYTF	TGTGCCAGCTCACCACCAGGAGGGGGAGGAGGAACTAACTATGGCTACACCTTC	NA	TRBV18	TRBJ1-2	NA
CASRIHHLHEQYF	TGTGCCAGCAGGATACACCACCTTCACGAGCAGTACTTC	NA	TRBV6-5	TRBJ2-7	NA
CASTGTGGISNQPQHF	TGTGCCAGTACCGGGACAGGGGGAATTAGCAATCAGCCCCAGCATTTT	NA	TRBV19	TRBJ1-5	TRBD1
CASSEQRGTNTGELFF	TGTGCCAGCAGTGAGCAGCGGGGGACAAACACCGGGGAGCTGTTTTTT	NA	TRBV2	TRBJ2-2	TRBD2
CASSMRTGYYEQYF	TGTGCCAGTAGTATGCGGACAGGCTACTACGAGCAGTACTTC	NA	TRBV19	TRBJ2-7	TRBD1
CASSLLKRGSTDTQYF	TGTGCCAGCAGCCTACTTAAGCGGGGGAGCACAGATACGCAGTATTTT	NA	TRBV11-1	TRBJ2-3	TRBD2
CASSPPATGGYEQYF	TGTGCCAGCTCACCACCGGCAACAGGGGGCTACGAGCAGTACTTC	few	TRBV18	TRBJ2-7	TRBD1
CASSQAQGAINQPQHF	TGCGCCAGCAGCCAAGCCCAGGGGGCGATCAATCAGCCCCAGCATTTT	NA	TRBV4-3	TRBJ1-5	TRBD1
CASSWGDTQYF	TGTGCCAGCAGCTGGGGGGATACGCAGTATTTT	NA	TRBV11-3	TRBJ2-3	NA
CASSFGTGGRGSYGYTF	TGTGCCAGCAGTTTTGGGACAGGGGGACGGGGCTCCTATGGCTACACCTTC	NA	TRBV28	TRBJ1-2	TRBD1
CAWKPDRGFNEKLFF	TGTGCCTGGAAGCCTGACAGGGGATTTAATGAAAAACTGTTTTTT	NA	TRBV30	TRBJ1-4	TRBD1
CASSQNAGELFF	TGTGCCAGCAGCCAGAACGCAGGGGAGCTGTTTTTT	NA	TRBV6-5	TRBJ2-2	NA
CASSLKQGTEAFF	TGTGCCAGCTCACTCAAGCAGGGCACTGAAGCTTTCTTT	NA	TRBV18	TRBJ1-1	NA
CASSNTGELFF	TGTGCCAGCAGTAACACCGGGGAGCTGTTTTTT	NA	TRBV11-2	TRBJ2-2	NA
CASSRAVGAPNSPLHF	TGCGCCAGCAGCAGGGCAGTTGGGGCACCGAATTCACCCCTCCACTTT	NA	TRBV4-1	TRBJ1-6	NA
CASSGQANEKLFF	TGCGCCAGCTCGGGACAGGCAAATGAAAAACTGTTTTTT	NA	TRBV5-1	TRBJ1-4	TRBD1
CASSDRGSGNTIYF	TGTGCCAGCAGTGATAGGGGCTCTGGAAACACCATATATTTT	once	TRBV25-1	TRBJ1-3	NA
CASSAGILGGNTIYF	TGTGCCAGCAGCGCCGGGATCCTTGGTGGAAACACCATATATTTT	NA	TRBV9	TRBJ1-3	NA
CASSPHVGGEQYF	TGTGCCAGCAGCCCCCACGTAGGAGGCGAGCAGTACTTC	NA	TRBV9	TRBJ2-7	NA
CASSFPDAAGTGELFF	TGCGCCAGCAGCTTCCCGGACGCAGCAGGCACCGGGGAGCTGTTTTTT	NA	TRBV5-1	TRBJ2-2	NA
CARARDRHNQPQHF	TGTGCCAGGGCCCGGGACAGACACAATCAGCCCCAGCATTTT	NA	TRBV9	TRBJ1-5	TRBD1
CASSFILVGYGTQYF	TGTGCCAGCAGCTTTATTCTTGTGGGTTACGGGACCCAGTACTTC	NA	TRBV11-3	TRBJ2-5	NA
CASNRAPDYGYTF	TGTGCCAGTAACAGAGCACCGGACTATGGCTACACCTTC	NA	TRBV6-5	TRBJ1-2	NA
CASSSAQVSAAEAFF	TGTGCCAGCAGCTCGGCACAGGTCTCGGCGGCTGAAGCTTTCTTT	NA	TRBV11-3	TRBJ1-1	NA
CASSAGGSYNSPLHF	TGTGCCAGCAGTGCAGGGGGCTCCTATAATTCACCCCTCCACTTT	NA	TRBV2	TRBJ1-6	TRBD1
CASSDYRGGETQYF	TGTGCCAGCAGCGATTACAGGGGAGGAGAGACCCAGTACTTC	NA	TRBV6-5	TRBJ2-5	NA
CASSLGGQGGTQYF	TGTGCCAGCAGTTTAGGGGGACAAGGGGGGACCCAGTACTTC	NA	TRBV28	TRBJ2-5	NA
CASSLDRNNEQFF	TGTGCCAGCAGCTTGGACAGGAACAATGAGCAGTTCTTC	NA	TRBV5-4	TRBJ2-1	NA
CASSNLDRLNIQYF	TGTGCCAGCAGTAACCTCGACAGGTTAAACATTCAGTACTTC	NA	TRBV6-1	TRBJ2-4	NA
CASSLGAGVQFF	TGTGCCAGCAGCTTAGGTGCAGGGGTGCAGTTCTTC	NA	TRBV7-8	TRBJ2-1	NA
CSVAIRDSEGFRTQYF	TGCAGCGTCGCAATTCGGGACAGCGAGGGTTTTAGGACGCAGTATTTT	NA	TRBV29-1	TRBJ2-3	TRBD1
CASSNTDTQYF	TGTGCCAGCAGCAACACAGATACGCAGTATTTT	NA	TRBV5-6	TRBJ2-3	NA
CASSQSPARTRGEQYF	TGCGCCAGCAGTCAATCACCCGCCAGGACCCGTGGTGAGCAGTACTTC	NA	TRBV23-1	TRBJ2-7	NA
CASSRQGLGNTGELFF	TGTGCCAGCAGCCGACAGGGACTGGGGAACACCGGGGAGCTGTTTTTT	NA	TRBV7-9	TRBJ2-2	NA
CASSHDQAYYGYTF	TGTGCCAGCAGCCATGACCAGGCCTACTATGGCTACACCTTC	NA	TRBV14	TRBJ1-2	NA
CASSRVGDRETQYF	TGTGCCAGCAGCCGAGTTGGGGACAGGGAGACCCAGTACTTC	NA	TRBV7-2	TRBJ2-5	TRBD1
CASSRGTGGGETQYF	TGCGCCAGCAGCCGAGGGACAGGGGGCGGAGAGACCCAGTACTTC	NA	TRBV4-1	TRBJ2-5	TRBD1
CASSPSTYRGAAEMNTEAFF	TGTGCCAGCTCACCTAGTACATATCGCGGGGCTGCTGAGATGAACACTGAAGCTTTCTTT	NA	TRBV18	TRBJ1-1	NA
CASSYLQEYGYTF	TGTGCCAGCAGTTACTTGCAAGAGTATGGCTACACCTTC	NA	TRBV6-6	TRBJ1-2	NA
CASSRTGASYEQYF	TGCGCCAGCAGCAGGACAGGGGCTTCCTACGAGCAGTACTTC	NA	TRBV5-1	TRBJ2-7	TRBD1
CASSYSRANTEAFF	TGTGCCAGCAGTTACAGCAGGGCGAACACTGAAGCTTTCTTT	NA	TRBV6-6	TRBJ1-1	NA
CASSPFTGGELFF	TGTGCCAGCAGCCCGTTTACGGGGGGGGAGCTGTTTTTT	once	TRBV2	TRBJ2-2	NA
CASSLNAGVTYGYTF	TGTGCCAGCAGCTTAAACGCAGGGGTCACCTATGGCTACACCTTC	once	TRBV7-9	TRBJ1-2	NA
CASSLTGTEDYEQYF	TGCGCCAGCAGCCTCACCGGGACGGAAGACTACGAGCAGTACTTC	NA	TRBV4-3	TRBJ2-7	NA